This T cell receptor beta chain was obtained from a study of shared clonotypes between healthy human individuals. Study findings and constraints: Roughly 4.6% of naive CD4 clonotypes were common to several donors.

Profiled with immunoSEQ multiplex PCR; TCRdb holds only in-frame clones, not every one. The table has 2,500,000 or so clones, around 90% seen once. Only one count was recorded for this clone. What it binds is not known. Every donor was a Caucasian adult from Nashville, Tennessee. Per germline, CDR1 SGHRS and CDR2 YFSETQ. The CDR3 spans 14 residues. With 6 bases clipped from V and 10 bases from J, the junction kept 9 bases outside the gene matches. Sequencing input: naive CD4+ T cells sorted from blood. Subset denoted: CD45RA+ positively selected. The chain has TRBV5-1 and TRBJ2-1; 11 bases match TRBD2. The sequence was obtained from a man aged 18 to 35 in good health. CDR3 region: CASTTLAGVGEQFF. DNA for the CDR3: TGCGCCAGCACCACACTAGCGGGAGTTGGAGAGCAGTTCTTC.